This is a list of T cell receptor beta chains from one sample in a study of response to subunit inactivated influenza vaccine. TCRdb re-analysed the RT-PCR reads in MiXCR, keeping a single row per CDR3 protein. Here the sample spans under 200,000 distinct CDR3 sequences, about 12% being singletons. This same sample was also taken into another study, of T cells expressing NK-cell markers.

The sequencing here drew on CD8+ T cells sorted from PBMCs, taken 11 to 12 days after vaccination. These receptors were taken from a man aged 45-65 years who received an inactivated influenza vaccine. CDR3s include the opening cysteine and the closing phenylalanine or tryptophan. A D gene is named only where the DNA matches it firmly. Rows may omit the clone size; those that give it use once, few, many or a size class.

J	size	D	V	CDR3	DNA
TRBJ2-5	.	TRBD2	TRBV12-3/TRBV12-4	CASSFEGLAEETQYF	TGTGCCAGCAGTTTTGAGGGACTAGCGGAAGAGACCCAGTACTTC
TRBJ2-3	.	TRBD1	TRBV29-1	CSTRDRTTDTQYF	TGCAGCACCCGGGACAGGACCACAGATACGCAGTATTTT
TRBJ2-7	few	.	TRBV3-1	CASSQVLQGHYEQYF	TGTGCCAGCAGCCAAGTATTACAGGGCCACTACGAGCAGTACTTC
TRBJ2-7	.	.	TRBV5-6	CASSSDTVSAYEQYF	TGTGCCAGCAGCTCTGACACGGTGAGCGCCTACGAGCAGTACTTC
TRBJ2-1	few	.	TRBV7-9	CASSRVSSYNEQFF	TGTGCCAGCAGCCGCGTGAGCTCCTACAATGAGCAGTTCTTC
TRBJ1-2	.	.	TRBV12-2	CASRLVGGYGYTF	TGTGCAAGTCGCTTAGTGGGAGGCTATGGCTACACCTTC
TRBJ2-7	.	.	TRBV7-6	CASSLNAPGRRLYEQYF	TGTGCCAGCAGCTTAAACGCTCCGGGACGGAGGCTCTACGAGCAGTACTTC
TRBJ2-1	few	.	TRBV3-1	CASSQETTGYNEQFF	TGTGCCAGCAGCCAAGAGACGACCGGCTACAATGAGCAGTTCTTC
TRBJ1-2	.	.	TRBV27	CASSITGSDYGYTF	TGTGCCAGCAGCATTACAGGGAGCGACTATGGCTACACCTTC
TRBJ2-3	.	.	TRBV6-5	CASSYRRLGTDTQYF	TGTGCCAGCAGTTATCGTCGACTGGGCACAGATACGCAGTATTTT